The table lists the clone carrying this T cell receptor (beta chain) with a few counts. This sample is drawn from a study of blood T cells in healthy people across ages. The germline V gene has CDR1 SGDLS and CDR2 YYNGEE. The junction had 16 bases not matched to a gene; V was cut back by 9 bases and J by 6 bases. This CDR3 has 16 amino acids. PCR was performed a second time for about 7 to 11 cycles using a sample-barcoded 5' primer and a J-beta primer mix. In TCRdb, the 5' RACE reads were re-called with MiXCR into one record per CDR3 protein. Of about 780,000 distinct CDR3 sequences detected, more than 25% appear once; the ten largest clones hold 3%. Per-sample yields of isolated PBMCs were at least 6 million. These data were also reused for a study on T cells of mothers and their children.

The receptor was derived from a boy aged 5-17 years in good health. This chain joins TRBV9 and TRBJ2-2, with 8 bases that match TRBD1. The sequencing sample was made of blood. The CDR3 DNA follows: TGTGCCACCCGAGGGGAGGACAGGGAGTCCGCCGGGGAGCTGTTTTTT. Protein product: CATRGEDRESAGELFF.